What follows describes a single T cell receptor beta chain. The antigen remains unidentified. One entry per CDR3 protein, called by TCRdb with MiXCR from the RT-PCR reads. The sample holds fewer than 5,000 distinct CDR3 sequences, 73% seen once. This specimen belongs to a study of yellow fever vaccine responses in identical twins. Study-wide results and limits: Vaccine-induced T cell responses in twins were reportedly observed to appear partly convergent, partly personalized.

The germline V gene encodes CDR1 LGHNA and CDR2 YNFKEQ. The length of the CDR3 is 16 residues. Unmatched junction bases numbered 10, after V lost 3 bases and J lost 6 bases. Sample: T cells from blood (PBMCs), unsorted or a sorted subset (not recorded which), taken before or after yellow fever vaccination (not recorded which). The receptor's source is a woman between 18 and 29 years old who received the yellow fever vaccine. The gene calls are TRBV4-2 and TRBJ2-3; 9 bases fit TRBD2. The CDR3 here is CASSQGPGLASDTQYF. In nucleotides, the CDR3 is TGTGCCAGCAGCCAGGGACCGGGACTAGCATCTGATACGCAGTATTTT.